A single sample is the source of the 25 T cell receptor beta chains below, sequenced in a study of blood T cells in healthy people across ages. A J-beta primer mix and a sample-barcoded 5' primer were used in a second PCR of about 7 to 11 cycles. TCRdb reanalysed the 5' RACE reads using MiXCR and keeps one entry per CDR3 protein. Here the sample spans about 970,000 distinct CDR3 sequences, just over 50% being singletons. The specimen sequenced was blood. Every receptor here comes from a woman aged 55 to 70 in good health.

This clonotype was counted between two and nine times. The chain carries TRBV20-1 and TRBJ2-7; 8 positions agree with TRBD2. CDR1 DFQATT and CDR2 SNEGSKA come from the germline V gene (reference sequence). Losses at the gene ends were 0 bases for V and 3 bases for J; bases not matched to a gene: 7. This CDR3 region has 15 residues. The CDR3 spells CSARDREGLLYEQYF. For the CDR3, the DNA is TGCAGTGCTAGAGATCGGGAGGGACTCCTCTACGAGCAGTACTTC.

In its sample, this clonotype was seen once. The CDR3 coding sequence is TGTGCCAGCAGCGCGATGGTAGCCAACTATGGCTACACCTTC. Its translation is CASSAMVANYGYTF. The rearrangement joins TRBV7-9 to TRBJ1-2; the D is unclear. CDR1 SEHNR and CDR2 FQNEAQ come from the germline V gene (reference sequence). CDR3 size: 14 residues. Trimming stripped 5 bases from V and 2 bases from J, with 12 bases between.

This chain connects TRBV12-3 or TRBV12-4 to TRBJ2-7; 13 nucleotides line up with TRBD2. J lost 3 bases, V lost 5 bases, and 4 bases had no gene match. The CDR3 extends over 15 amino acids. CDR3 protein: CASSQRLAGGYEQYF. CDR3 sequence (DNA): TGTGCCAGCAGTCAAAGACTAGCGGGAGGCTACGAGCAGTACTTC.

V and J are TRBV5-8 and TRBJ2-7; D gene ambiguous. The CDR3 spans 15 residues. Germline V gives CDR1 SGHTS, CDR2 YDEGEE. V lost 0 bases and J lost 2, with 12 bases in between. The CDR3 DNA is TGTGCCAGCAGCTTGGACGGGCCACACCCCTACGAGCAGTACTTC. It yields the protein CASSLDGPHPYEQYF. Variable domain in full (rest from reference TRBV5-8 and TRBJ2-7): EAGVTQSPTHLIKTRGQQATLRCSPISGHTSVYWYQQALGLGLQFLLWYDEGEERNRGNFPPRFSGRQFPNYSSELNVNALELEDSALYLCASSLDGPHPYEQYFGPGTRLTVT.

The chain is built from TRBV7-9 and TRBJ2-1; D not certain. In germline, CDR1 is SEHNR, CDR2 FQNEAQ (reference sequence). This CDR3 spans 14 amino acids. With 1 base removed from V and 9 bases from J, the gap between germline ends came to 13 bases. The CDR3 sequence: CASSLDVSDIEQFF. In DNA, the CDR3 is TGTGCCAGCAGCTTAGATGTCTCTGACATTGAGCAGTTCTTC.

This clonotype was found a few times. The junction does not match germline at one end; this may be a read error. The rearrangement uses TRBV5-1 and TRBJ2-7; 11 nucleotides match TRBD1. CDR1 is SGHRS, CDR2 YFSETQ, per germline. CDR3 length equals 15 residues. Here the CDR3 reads CASSFGTGGSYEQYF. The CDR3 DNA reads TGTGCCAGCAGTTTCGGGACAGGGGGTTCCTACGAGCAGTACTTC.

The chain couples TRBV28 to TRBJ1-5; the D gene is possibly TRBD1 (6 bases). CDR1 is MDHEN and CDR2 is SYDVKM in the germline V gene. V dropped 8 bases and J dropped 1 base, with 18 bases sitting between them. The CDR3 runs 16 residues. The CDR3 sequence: CASVPPTGRSNQPQHF. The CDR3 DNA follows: TGTGCCAGCGTCCCCCCGACAGGACGCAGCAATCAGCCCCAGCATTTT.

The CDR3 nucleotides read TGTGCCAGCAGTATACAGCCGAACACTGAAGCTTTCTTT. Translation gives CASSIQPNTEAFF. The chain carries TRBV2 and TRBJ1-1; no clear D. The CDR3 has 13 residues. Trimming removed 5 bases at V and 1 base at J, with 8 bases between. In germline, CDR1 is SNHLY, CDR2 FYNNEI.

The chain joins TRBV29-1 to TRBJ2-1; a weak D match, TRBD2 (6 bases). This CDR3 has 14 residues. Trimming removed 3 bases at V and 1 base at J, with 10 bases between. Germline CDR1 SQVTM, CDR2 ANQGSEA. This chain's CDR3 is CSVDSGPSYNEQFF. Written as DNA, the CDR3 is TGCAGCGTTGATAGCGGACCTTCCTACAATGAGCAGTTCTTC.

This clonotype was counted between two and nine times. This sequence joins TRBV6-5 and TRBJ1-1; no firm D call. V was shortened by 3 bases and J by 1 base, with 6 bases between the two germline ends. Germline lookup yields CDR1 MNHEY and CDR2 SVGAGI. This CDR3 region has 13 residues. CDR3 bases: TGTGCCAGCAGTTATACAGAGAACACTGAAGCTTTCTTT. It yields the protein CASSYTENTEAFF.

DNA for the CDR3: TGTGCCAGCAGCGGGACTAGGAGGACAGATACGCAGTATTTT. Its translation: CASSGTRRTDTQYF. The rearrangement links TRBV3-1 to TRBJ2-3, with TRBD2 matching over 8 bases. This CDR3 comprises 14 residues. Trimming took 5 bases from V and 3 from J; bases not matched to a gene: 4. Germline CDR1 LGHDT, CDR2 YNNKEL (reference sequence).

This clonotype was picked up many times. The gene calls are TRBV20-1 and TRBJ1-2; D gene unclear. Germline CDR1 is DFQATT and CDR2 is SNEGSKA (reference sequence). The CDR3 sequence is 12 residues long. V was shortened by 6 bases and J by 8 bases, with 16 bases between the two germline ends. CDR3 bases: TGCAGTGCCGCGCCCGGGGAGTGGGGCTACACCTTC. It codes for CSAAPGEWGYTF.

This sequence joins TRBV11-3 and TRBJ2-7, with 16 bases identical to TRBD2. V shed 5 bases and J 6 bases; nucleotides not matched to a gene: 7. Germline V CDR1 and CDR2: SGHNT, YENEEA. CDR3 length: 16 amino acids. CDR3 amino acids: CASSVGLAGGKVEQYF. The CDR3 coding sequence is TGTGCCAGCAGCGTGGGACTAGCGGGAGGGAAGGTCGAGCAGTACTTC.

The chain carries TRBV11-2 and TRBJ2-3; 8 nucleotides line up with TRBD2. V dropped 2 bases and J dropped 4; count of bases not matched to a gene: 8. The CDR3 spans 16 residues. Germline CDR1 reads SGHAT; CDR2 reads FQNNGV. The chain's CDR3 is CASSLLAGIGADTQYF. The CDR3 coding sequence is TGTGCCAGCAGCTTACTAGCGGGTATTGGCGCAGATACGCAGTATTTT.

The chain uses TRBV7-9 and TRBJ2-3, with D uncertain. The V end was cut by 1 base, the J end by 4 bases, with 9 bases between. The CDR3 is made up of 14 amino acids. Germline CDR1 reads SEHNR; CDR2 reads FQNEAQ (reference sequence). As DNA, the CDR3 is TGTGCCAGCAGCTTAGGTGGATCCTCAGATACGCAGTATTTT. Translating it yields CASSLGGSSDTQYF.

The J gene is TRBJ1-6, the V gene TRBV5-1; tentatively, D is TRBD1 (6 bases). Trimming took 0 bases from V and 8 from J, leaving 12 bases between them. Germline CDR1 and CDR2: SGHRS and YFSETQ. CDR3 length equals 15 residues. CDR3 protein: CASSLAGVRYSPLHF. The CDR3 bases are TGCGCCAGCAGCTTGGCAGGGGTTCGGTATTCACCCCTCCACTTT.

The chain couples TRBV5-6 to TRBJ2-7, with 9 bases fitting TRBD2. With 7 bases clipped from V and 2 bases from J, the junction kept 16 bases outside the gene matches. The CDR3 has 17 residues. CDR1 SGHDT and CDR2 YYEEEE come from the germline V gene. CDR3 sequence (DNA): TGTGCCAGCGGGGGCCCCGCATTGACTAGCGGAACCTACGAGCAGTACTTC. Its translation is CASGGPALTSGTYEQYF.

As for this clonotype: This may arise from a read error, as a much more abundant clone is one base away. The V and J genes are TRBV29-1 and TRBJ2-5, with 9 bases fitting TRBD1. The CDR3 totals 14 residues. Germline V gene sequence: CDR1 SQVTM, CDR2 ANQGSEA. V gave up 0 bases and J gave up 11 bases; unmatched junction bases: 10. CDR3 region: CSVEDGTGLDGQYF. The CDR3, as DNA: TGCAGCGTTGAAGATGGGACAGGGCTGGACGGGCAGTACTTC.

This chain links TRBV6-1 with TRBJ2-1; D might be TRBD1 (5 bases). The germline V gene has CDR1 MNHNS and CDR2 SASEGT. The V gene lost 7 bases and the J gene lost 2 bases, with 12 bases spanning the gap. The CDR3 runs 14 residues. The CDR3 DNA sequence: TGTGCCAGCATCATACAGGTAACCTACAATGAGCAGTTCTTC. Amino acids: CASIIQVTYNEQFF.

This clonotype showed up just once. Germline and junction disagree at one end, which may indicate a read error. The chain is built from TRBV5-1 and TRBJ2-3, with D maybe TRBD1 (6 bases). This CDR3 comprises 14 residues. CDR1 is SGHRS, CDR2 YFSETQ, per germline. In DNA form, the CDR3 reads TGCGCCAGCCGGAAGCAGGGGACAACAGATGCGCAGTATTTT. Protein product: CASRKQGTTDAQYF.

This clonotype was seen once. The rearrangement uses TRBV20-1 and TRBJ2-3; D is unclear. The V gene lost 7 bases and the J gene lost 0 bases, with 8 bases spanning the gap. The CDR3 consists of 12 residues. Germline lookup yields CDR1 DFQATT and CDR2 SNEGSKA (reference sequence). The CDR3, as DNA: TGCAGTGGGCGCGGAAGCACAGATACGCAGTATTTT. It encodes CSGRGSTDTQYF.

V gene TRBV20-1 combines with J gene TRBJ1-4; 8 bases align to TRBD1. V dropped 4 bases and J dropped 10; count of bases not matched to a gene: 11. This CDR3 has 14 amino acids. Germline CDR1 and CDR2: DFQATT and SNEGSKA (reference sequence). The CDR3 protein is CSATPGGNWRKLFF. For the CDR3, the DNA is TGCAGTGCTACCCCAGGGGGCAATTGGCGAAAACTGTTTTTT.

CDR3 region: CASSATGGGETQYF. The DNA of the CDR3 is TGTGCCAGCAGCGCCACAGGAGGAGGAGAGACCCAGTACTTC. This chain uses TRBV6-2 or TRBV6-3 with TRBJ2-5, with D perhaps TRBD1 or TRBD2 (5 bases each). From germline, CDR1 is MNHEY and CDR2 SVGEGT. This CDR3 has 14 residues. V lost 6 bases and J 4 bases, leaving 15 bases between the germline ends.

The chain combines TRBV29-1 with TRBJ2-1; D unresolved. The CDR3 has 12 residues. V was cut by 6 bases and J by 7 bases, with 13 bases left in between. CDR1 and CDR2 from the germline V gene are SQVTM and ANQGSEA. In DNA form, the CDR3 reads TGCAGCGTCTACATTCCCCATAATGAGCAGTTCTTC. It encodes CSVYIPHNEQFF.

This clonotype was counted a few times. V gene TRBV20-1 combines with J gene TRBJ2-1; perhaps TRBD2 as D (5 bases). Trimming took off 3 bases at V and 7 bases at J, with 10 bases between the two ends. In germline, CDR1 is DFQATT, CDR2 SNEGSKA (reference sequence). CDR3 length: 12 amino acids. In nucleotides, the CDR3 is TGCAGTGCTAGCCACGAGGGAAATGAGCAGTTCTTC. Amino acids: CSASHEGNEQFF.